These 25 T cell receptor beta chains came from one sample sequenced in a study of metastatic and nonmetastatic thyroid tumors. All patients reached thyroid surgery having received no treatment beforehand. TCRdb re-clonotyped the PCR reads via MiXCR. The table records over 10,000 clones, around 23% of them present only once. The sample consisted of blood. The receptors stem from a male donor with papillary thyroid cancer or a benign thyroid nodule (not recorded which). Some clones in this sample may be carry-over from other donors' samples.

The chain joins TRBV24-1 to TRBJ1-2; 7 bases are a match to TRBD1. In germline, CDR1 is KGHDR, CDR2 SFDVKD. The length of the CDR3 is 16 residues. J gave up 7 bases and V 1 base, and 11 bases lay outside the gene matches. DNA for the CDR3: TGTGCCACCAGTGATTTTAGTGGGACAGTTAGCTCTGGCTACACCTTC. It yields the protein CATSDFSGTVSSGYTF.

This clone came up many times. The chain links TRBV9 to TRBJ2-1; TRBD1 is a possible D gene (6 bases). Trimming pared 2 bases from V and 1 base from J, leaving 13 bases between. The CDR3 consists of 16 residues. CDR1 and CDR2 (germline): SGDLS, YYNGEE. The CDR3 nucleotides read TGTGCCAGCAGCGTGTCAGGGGTCAGGTCCTACAATGAGCAGTTCTTC. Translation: CASSVSGVRSYNEQFF.

The CDR3 is CASSFLITGELFF. For the CDR3, the DNA is TGTGCCAGCAGTTTCCTGATCACCGGGGAGCTGTTTTTT. V usage is TRBV28 and J usage is TRBJ2-2; D uncertain. The CDR3 length is 13 residues. Trimming took 3 bases from V and 4 from J, leaving 6 bases between them. Germline V gene lookup returns CDR1 MDHEN and CDR2 SYDVKM.

CDR3 DNA: TGTGCCAGCAGCTTAAGGGGCGGTAACTATGGCTACACCTTC. This gives the protein CASSLRGGNYGYTF. This chain links TRBV13 with TRBJ1-2; TRBD1 is a possible D gene (5 bases). Germline CDR1 PRHDT, CDR2 FYEKMQ (reference sequence). The CDR3 has 14 amino acids. Trimming removed 2 bases from V and 1 base from J, with 8 bases in between.

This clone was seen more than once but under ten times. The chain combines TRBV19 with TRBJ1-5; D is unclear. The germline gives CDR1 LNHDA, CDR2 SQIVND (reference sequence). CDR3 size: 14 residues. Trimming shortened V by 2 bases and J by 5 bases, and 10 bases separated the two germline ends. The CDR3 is CASSIRGSDQPQHF. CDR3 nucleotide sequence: TGTGCCAGTAGTATAAGAGGGTCGGATCAGCCCCAGCATTTT.

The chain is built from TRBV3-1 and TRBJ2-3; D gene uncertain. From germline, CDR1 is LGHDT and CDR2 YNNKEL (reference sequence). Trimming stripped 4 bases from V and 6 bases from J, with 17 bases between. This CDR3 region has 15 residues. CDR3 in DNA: TGTGCCAGCAGCCCAGATATTACTACTGGGGATACGCAGTATTTT. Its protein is CASSPDITTGDTQYF.

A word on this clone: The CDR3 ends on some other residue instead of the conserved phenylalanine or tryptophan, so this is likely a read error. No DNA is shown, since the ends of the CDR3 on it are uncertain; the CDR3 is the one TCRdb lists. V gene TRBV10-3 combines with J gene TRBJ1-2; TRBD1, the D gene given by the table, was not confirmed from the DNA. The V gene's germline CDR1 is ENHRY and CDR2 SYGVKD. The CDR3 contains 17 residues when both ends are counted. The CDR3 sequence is CAIRGLPDRARELWLHR.

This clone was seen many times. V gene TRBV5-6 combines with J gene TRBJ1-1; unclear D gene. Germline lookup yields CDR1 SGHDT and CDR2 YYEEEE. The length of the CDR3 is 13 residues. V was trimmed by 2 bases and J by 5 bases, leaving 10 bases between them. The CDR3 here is CASSFIEQTEAFF. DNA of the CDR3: TGTGCCAGCAGCTTTATCGAACAAACTGAAGCTTTCTTT.

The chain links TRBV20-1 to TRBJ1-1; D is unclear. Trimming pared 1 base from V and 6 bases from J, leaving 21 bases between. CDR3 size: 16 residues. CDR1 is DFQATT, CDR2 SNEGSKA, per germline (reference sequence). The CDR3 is CSARAQIETLRAEAFF. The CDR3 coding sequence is TGCAGTGCTAGAGCCCAGATCGAAACCTTACGTGCTGAAGCTTTCTTT.

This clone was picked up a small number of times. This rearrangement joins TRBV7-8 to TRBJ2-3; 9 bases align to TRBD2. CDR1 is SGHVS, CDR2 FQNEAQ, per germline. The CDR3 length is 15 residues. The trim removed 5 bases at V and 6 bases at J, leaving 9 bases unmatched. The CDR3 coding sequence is TGTGCCAGCAGCCAAGGGCTAGCGGGGACTGATACGCAGTATTTT. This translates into CASSQGLAGTDTQYF.

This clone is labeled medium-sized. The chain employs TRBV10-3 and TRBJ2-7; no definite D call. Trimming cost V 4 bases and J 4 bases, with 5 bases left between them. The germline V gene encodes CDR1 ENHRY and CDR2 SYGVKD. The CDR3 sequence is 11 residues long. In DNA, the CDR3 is TGTGCCATCAGTGCAGAATACGAGCAGTACTTC. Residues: CAISAEYEQYF.

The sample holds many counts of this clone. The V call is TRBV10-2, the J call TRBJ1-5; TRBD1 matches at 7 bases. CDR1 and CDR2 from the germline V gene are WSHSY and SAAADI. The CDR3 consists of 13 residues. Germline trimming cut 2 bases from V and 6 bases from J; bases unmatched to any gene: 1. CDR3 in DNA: TGCGCCAGCAGTGAGGACAGGGTTCAGCCCCAGCATTTT. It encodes CASSEDRVQPQHF.

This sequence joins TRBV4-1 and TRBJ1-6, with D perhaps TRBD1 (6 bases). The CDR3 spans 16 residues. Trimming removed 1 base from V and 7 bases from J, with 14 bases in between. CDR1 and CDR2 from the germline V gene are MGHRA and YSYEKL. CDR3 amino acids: CASSQGGGRLNSPLHF. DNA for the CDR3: TGCGCCAGCAGCCAAGGCGGGGGGCGGCTGAATTCACCCCTCCACTTT.

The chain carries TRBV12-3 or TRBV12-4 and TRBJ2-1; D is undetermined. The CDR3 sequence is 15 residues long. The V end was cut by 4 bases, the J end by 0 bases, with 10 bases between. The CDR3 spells CASSSTYGSYNEQFF. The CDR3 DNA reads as TGTGCCAGCAGTTCCACGTACGGCTCCTACAATGAGCAGTTCTTC.

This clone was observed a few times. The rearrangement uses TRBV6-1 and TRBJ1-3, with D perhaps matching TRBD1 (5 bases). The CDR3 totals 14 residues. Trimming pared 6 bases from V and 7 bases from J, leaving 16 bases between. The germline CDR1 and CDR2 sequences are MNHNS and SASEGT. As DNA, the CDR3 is TGTGCCAGCAGCGCGGACACGACGAGGAACACCATATATTTT. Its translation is CASSADTTRNTIYF.

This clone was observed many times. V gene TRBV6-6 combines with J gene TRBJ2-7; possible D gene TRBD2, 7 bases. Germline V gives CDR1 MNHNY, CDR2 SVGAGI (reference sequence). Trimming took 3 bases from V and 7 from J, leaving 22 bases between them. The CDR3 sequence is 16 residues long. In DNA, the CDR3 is TGTGCCAGCAGTTATTCTCGGGGGGCAGGGGTTAGGGAGCAGTACTTC. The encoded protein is CASSYSRGAGVREQYF.

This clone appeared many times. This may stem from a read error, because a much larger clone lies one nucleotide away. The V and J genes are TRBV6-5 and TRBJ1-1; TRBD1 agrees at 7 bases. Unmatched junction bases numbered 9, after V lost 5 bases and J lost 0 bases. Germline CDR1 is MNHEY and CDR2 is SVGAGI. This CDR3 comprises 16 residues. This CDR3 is CASSHISGQLNTEAFF. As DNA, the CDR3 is TGTGCCAGCAGTCACATCTCGGGACAGTTGAACACTGAAGCTTTCTTT.

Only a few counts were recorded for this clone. The CDR3 here is CASSTDRAGQPQHF. The CDR3 nucleotides are TGTGCCAGCAGTACTGACAGGGCGGGTCAGCCCCAGCATTTT. V is TRBV6-5 and J is TRBJ1-5; TRBD1 matches 7 bases. The CDR3 has 14 amino acids. Per the germline V gene, CDR1 is MNHEY and CDR2 is SVGAGI. J lost 6 bases, V lost 5 bases, and 7 bases had no gene match.

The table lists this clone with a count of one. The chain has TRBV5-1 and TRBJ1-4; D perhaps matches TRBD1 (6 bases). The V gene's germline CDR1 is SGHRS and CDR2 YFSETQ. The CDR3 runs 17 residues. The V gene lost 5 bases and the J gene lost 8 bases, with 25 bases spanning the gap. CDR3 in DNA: TGCGCCAGCAGTCGGGGGCGAGGGGGGCCCGGAGGGGAAAAACTGTTTTTT. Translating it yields CASSRGRGGPGGEKLFF.

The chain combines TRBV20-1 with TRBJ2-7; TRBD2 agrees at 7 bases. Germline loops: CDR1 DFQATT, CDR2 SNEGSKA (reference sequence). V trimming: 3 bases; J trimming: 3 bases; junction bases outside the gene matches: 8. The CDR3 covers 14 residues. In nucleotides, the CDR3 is TGCAGTGCTAGTTCTGGGGAGGGAGTCTACGAGCAGTACTTC. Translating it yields CSASSGEGVYEQYF.

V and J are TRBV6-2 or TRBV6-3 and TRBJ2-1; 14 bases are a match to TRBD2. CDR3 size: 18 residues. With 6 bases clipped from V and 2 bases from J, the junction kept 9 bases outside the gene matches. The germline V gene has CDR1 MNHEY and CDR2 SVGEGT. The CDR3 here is CASSPGTSGSAAYNEQFF. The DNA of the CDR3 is TGTGCCAGCAGCCCCGGGACTAGCGGGAGTGCCGCCTACAATGAGCAGTTCTTC.

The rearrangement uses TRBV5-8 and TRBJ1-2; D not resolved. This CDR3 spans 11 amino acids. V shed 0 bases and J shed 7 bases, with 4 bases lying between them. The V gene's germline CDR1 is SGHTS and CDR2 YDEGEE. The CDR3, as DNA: TGTGCCAGCAGCTTGGCCTCTGGCTACACCTTC. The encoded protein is CASSLASGYTF.

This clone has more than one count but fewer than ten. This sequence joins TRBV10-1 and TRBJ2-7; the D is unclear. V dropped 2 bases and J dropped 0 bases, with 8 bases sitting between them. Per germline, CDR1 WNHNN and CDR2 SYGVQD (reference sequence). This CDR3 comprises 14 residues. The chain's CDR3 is CASSEGESSYEQYF. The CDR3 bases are TGCGCCAGCAGTGAGGGGGAAAGCTCCTACGAGCAGTACTTC.

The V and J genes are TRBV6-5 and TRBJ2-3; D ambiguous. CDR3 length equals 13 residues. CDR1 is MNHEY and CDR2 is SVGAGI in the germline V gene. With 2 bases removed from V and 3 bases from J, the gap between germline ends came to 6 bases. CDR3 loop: CASSYTETDTQYF. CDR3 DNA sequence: TGTGCCAGCAGTTACACGGAAACAGATACGCAGTATTTT.

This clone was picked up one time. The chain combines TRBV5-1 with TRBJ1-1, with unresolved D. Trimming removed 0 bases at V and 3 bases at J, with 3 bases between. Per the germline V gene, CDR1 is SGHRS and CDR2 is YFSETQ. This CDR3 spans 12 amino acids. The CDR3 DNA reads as TGCGCCAGCAGCTTGGGTGACACTGAAGCTTTCTTT. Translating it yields CASSLGDTEAFF.